The clone carrying this TCR beta chain has a count of ten or more. The data originate from a study of spatial heterogeneity in lung cancer. Every individual TCR cDNA molecule carried its own unique molecular identifier, which allowed correction of PCR and sequencing errors. Each CDR3 protein is one row after TCRdb ran MiXCR on the 5' RACE reads. The sample includes about 38,000 distinct CDR3 sequences, 5.2% of them seen just once. Time point here: sample taken at primary tumor resection. Whole RNA came from tumor, nontumor lung or frozen PBMC and was sequenced without being sorted. Germline V gene data show CDR1 as KGHDR and CDR2 as SFDVKD. Trimming cost V 5 bases and J 0 bases, with 7 bases left between them. The CDR3 covers 14 residues.

The V call is TRBV24-1, the J call TRBJ2-1, with D hard to call. This clonotype was sampled from a female donor with early-stage non-small cell lung cancer. This sample comprised PBMCs, obtained at surgery. CDR3 residues: CATSAHSSYNEQFF. The CDR3 DNA reads as TGTGCCACCAGTGCTCACAGCTCCTACAATGAGCAGTTCTTC.